Presented here are 21 T cell receptor beta chains from one specimen sequenced in a study of Ad26.COV2.S vaccination and SARS-CoV-2 variants. Treatment: some 19 received Ad26.COV2.S at low or high dose, single or two shots; 5 received placebo; per-sample allocation not given. The study sampled participants on day 63 after the first vaccine or placebo injection. The repertoire was sequenced with immunoSEQ multiplex PCR; TCRdb's copy has only in-frame clones and lacks some. The sample lists 440,000 or so clones, 89% occurring once. The material sequenced was peripheral blood, taken in a trial of Ad26.COV2.S vaccine versus placebo. The receptors shown here come from a person between 18 and 65 years old who received the Ad26.COV2.S COVID-19 vaccine or a placebo.

A few counts support this clone. The J gene is TRBJ1-1, the V gene TRBV5-1; D is unclear. CDR1 is SGHRS and CDR2 is YFSETQ in the germline V gene. This CDR3 has 14 residues. Between the trimmed V and J ends, which lost 4 bases and 0 bases, there was a span of 10 bases. CDR3 sequence reads: CASSPEQMNTEAFF. Written as DNA, the CDR3 is TGCGCCAGCAGCCCGGAACAGATGAACACTGAAGCTTTCTTT.

This clone turned up a few times. This chain uses TRBV7-2 with TRBJ2-5, with 7 bases lining up with TRBD2. There are 15 residues in the CDR3. Unmatched junction bases numbered 6, after V lost 1 base and J lost 4 bases. The germline V gene encodes CDR1 SGHTA and CDR2 FQGNSA. The CDR3 DNA reads as TGTGCCAGCAGCTTAGTGGGGGGGGAGGTAGAGACCCAGTACTTC. It codes for CASSLVGGEVETQYF.

CDR3 protein: CASDTGGGNTGELFF. The CDR3 DNA reads TGTGCCAGCGATACAGGGGGAGGCAACACCGGGGAGCTGTTTTTT. The gene calls are TRBV18 and TRBJ2-2; 8 nucleotides align to TRBD1. V shed 8 bases, J shed 2 bases, and the junction held 7 bases outside the gene matches. This CDR3 region has 15 residues. Per the germline V gene, CDR1 is KGHSH and CDR2 is LQKENI.

This chain connects TRBV11-1 to TRBJ2-2; D ambiguous. The ends were cut back, 7 bases at V and 6 bases at J, with 6 bases in the middle. CDR3 length: 11 amino acids. Per germline, CDR1 SGHAT and CDR2 FQDESV (reference sequence). The CDR3: CASMDAGELFF. DNA of the CDR3: TGTGCCAGCATGGACGCCGGGGAGCTGTTTTTT.

V is TRBV11-1 and J is TRBJ2-1; TRBD2 matches 7 bases. Germline V gene data show CDR1 as SGHAT and CDR2 as FQDESV (reference sequence). The CDR3 has 15 amino acids. J lost 4 bases, V lost 1 base, and 4 bases had no gene match. CDR3: CASSLVGGSYNEQFF. In nucleotides, the CDR3 is TGTGCCAGCAGCTTAGTGGGGGGGAGTTACAATGAGCAGTTCTTC.

The J gene is TRBJ1-3, the V gene TRBV4-1; D uncertain. The germline gives CDR1 MGHRA, CDR2 YSYEKL. The CDR3 runs to 13 residues. V lost 4 bases and J 9 bases, leaving 13 bases between the germline ends. In DNA, the CDR3 is TGCGCCAGCAGCCCTATCCTGAGGAGCACCATATATTTT. Translated: CASSPILRSTIYF.

V and J are TRBV20-1 and TRBJ2-1; no definite D call. The CDR3 is 14 amino acids. Trimming removed 3 bases at V and 0 bases at J, with 9 bases between. CDR1 is DFQATT and CDR2 is SNEGSKA in the germline V gene (reference sequence). CDR3 sequence (DNA): TGCAGTGCTAGTGGCCAGGTCTCCTACAATGAGCAGTTCTTC. It is translated as CSASGQVSYNEQFF.

The CDR3 sequence: CSASGSDTQYF. Here the CDR3 DNA reads TGCAGTGCTAGTGGCTCCGATACGCAGTATTTT. This chain links TRBV20-1 with TRBJ2-3, with no clear D. Germline V CDR1 and CDR2: DFQATT, SNEGSKA (reference sequence). Trimming removed 3 bases from V and 6 bases from J, with 7 bases in between. This CDR3 contains 11 residues.

This chain uses TRBV9 with TRBJ1-2; D ambiguous. The ends were cut back, 0 bases at V and 1 base at J, with 4 bases in the middle. The CDR3 is 13 amino acids. CDR1 and CDR2 from the germline V gene are SGDLS and YYNGEE. The CDR3 DNA is TGTGCCAGCAGCGTAGCACATAACTATGGCTACACCTTC. It is translated as CASSVAHNYGYTF.

The chain employs TRBV28 and TRBJ1-2, with a tentative D call TRBD1 (5 bases). Between the trimmed V and J ends, which lost 6 bases and 8 bases, there was a span of 16 bases. This CDR3 is 13 amino acids long. Germline V gene lookup returns CDR1 MDHEN and CDR2 SYDVKM. CDR3 bases: TGTGCCAGCAGCCTGCTTGCAGGGAAAGGCTACACCTTC. Translated: CASSLLAGKGYTF.

The rearrangement links TRBV7-9 to TRBJ2-7, with no clear D. Trimming took off 0 bases at V and 4 bases at J, with 7 bases between the two ends. Germline-derived CDR1 and CDR2 are SEHNR and FQNEAQ (reference sequence). This CDR3 is 13 amino acids long. This chain's CDR3 is CASSLAPGYEQYF. The CDR3 DNA follows: TGTGCCAGCAGCTTAGCCCCCGGGTACGAGCAGTACTTC.

The V and J genes are TRBV27 and TRBJ2-1; D gene ambiguous. The CDR3 spans 11 residues. Trimming removed 5 bases from V and 4 bases from J, with 3 bases in between. The germline V gene encodes CDR1 MNHEY and CDR2 SMNVEV (reference sequence). CDR3 in amino acids: CASSTYNEQFF. CDR3 DNA sequence: TGTGCCAGCAGTACTTACAATGAGCAGTTCTTC.

The chain uses TRBV28 and TRBJ2-5; possible D gene TRBD2, 8 bases. The CDR3 contains 17 residues. CDR1 is MDHEN, CDR2 SYDVKM, per germline. Trimming pared 5 bases from V and 4 bases from J, leaving 23 bases between. Written as DNA, the CDR3 is TGTGCCAGCAGTCTAAATGCCGGACTAGCAGGGGGAGAGACCCAGTACTTC. As protein: CASSLNAGLAGGETQYF.

The rearrangement links TRBV27 to TRBJ1-4; maybe TRBD1 (6 bases). The V gene lost 3 bases and the J gene lost 4 bases, with 21 bases spanning the gap. Germline V gene sequence: CDR1 MNHEY, CDR2 SMNVEV (reference sequence). The CDR3 extends over 18 amino acids. The CDR3 DNA is TGTGCCAGCAGTTTCGGGCCCGGTCGGACAGTTAATAATGAAAAACTGTTTTTT. Amino acids: CASSFGPGRTVNNEKLFF.

The genes are TRBV7-9 and TRBJ2-5; tentatively, D is TRBD1 (5 bases). Germline V gene lookup returns CDR1 SEHNR and CDR2 FQNEAQ (reference sequence). CDR3 length equals 17 residues. V was shortened by 6 bases and J by 2 bases, with 22 bases between the two germline ends. The CDR3, as DNA: TGTGCCAGCAGTCCGGGTGGGGCCTCCCTACTACAAGAGACCCAGTACTTC. It encodes CASSPGGASLLQETQYF.

CDR3 nucleotide sequence: TGTGCCTGGAGTTTGGACAGGTCGAAGTACGAGCAGTACTTC. It is translated as CAWSLDRSKYEQYF. The rearrangement joins TRBV30 to TRBJ2-7; TRBD1 matches 7 bases. V lost 2 bases, J lost 4 bases, and 8 bases stayed unmatched. The CDR3 totals 14 residues. The germline gives CDR1 GTSNPN, CDR2 SVGIG (reference sequence).

The V and J genes are TRBV28 and TRBJ1-5; D is uncertain. V shed 5 bases and J shed 2 bases, with 7 bases lying between them. This CDR3 has 13 amino acids. Looked up from germline, CDR1 is MDHEN and CDR2 is SYDVKM. The CDR3, as DNA: TGTGCCAGCAGTACCTCAGGCAATCAGCCCCAGCATTTT. As protein: CASSTSGNQPQHF.

The chain links TRBV28 to TRBJ1-1, with 8 bases that match TRBD1. The CDR3 runs 13 residues. Germline CDR1 is MDHEN and CDR2 is SYDVKM. The ends lost 2 bases at V and 7 bases at J; junction bases unmatched: 3. Here the CDR3 reads CASSLPTGGEAFF. DNA of the CDR3: TGTGCCAGCAGTTTACCTACAGGGGGTGAAGCTTTCTTT.

This clone was detected only once. This chain links TRBV7-2 with TRBJ2-1; 11 nucleotides align to TRBD2. The CDR3 loop spans 15 amino acids. Per germline, CDR1 SGHTA and CDR2 FQGNSA. J was trimmed by 2 bases and V by 6 bases; bases with no gene match: 3. The CDR3 sequence is CASRRTSGPYNEQFF. CDR3 DNA: TGTGCCAGCAGACGGACTAGCGGGCCCTACAATGAGCAGTTCTTC.

CDR3: CASTQMKRRQETQYF. Here the CDR3 DNA reads TGTGCCAGCACCCAAATGAAACGGAGGCAAGAGACCCAGTACTTC. The chain combines TRBV28 with TRBJ2-5; D is perhaps TRBD2 (5 bases). The germline V and J ends were trimmed by 7 bases and 2 bases, with 17 bases remaining between them. This CDR3 comprises 15 residues. Germline V CDR1 and CDR2: MDHEN, SYDVKM.

The V gene is TRBV19, the J gene TRBJ1-5; the D gene is possibly TRBD1 (6 bases). V dropped 7 bases and J dropped 1 base, with 17 bases sitting between them. CDR1 is LNHDA, CDR2 SQIVND, per germline (reference sequence). The CDR3 runs 16 residues. Here the CDR3 reads CASNRPGGGSNQPQHF. The CDR3 bases are TGTGCCAGTAACCGCCCGGGCGGGGGCAGCAATCAGCCCCAGCATTTT.